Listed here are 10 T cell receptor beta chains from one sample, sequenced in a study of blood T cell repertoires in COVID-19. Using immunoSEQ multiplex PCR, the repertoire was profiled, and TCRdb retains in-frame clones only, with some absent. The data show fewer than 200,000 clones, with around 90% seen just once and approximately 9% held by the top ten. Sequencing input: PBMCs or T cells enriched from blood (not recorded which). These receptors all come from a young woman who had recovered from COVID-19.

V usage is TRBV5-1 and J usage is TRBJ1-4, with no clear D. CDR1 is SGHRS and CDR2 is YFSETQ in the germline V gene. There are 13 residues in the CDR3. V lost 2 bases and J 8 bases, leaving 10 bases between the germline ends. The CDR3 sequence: CASSFLRGEKLFF. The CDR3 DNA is TGCGCCAGCAGCTTTCTCCGAGGGGAAAAACTGTTTTTT.

CDR3 sequence reads: CSVDGGAGGREQYF. For the CDR3, the DNA is TGCAGCGTTGACGGTGGAGCGGGAGGTCGCGAGCAGTACTTC. This chain uses TRBV29-1 with TRBJ2-7; 9 bases align to TRBD2. The CDR3 has 14 residues. The germline V gene has CDR1 SQVTM and CDR2 ANQGSEA. V lost 3 bases, J lost 6 bases, and 9 bases stayed unmatched.

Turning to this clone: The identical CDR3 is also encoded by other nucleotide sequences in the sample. This CDR3 reads CASSRGNEQFF. The CDR3 region has the DNA TGTGCCAGCAGTCGGGGCAATGAGCAGTTCTTC. The chain joins TRBV28 to TRBJ2-1, with D maybe TRBD2 (5 bases). The CDR3 is 11 amino acids. Germline lookup yields CDR1 MDHEN and CDR2 SYDVKM. Trimming left V 5 bases short and J 6 bases short, with 5 bases between.

The CDR3 here is CASSLNSGNTIYF. In nucleotides, the CDR3 is TGTGCCAGCAGCTTAAACTCTGGAAACACCATATATTTT. This chain connects TRBV9 to TRBJ1-3, with D unclear. CDR3 size: 13 residues. The germline CDR1 and CDR2 sequences are SGDLS and YYNGEE. Trimming took off 4 bases at V and 0 bases at J, with 5 bases between the two ends.

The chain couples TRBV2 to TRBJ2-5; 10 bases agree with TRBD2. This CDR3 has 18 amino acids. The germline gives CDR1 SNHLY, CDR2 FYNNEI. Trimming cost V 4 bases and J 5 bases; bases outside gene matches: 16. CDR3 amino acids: CASSVGRGLAGDGETQYF. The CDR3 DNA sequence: TGTGCCAGCAGTGTAGGCCGGGGGCTAGCGGGAGACGGGGAGACCCAGTACTTC. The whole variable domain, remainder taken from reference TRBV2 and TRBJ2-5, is EPEVTQTPSHQVTQMGQEVILRCVPISNHLYFYWYRQILGQKVEFLVSFYNNEISEKSEIFDDQFSVERPDGSNFTLKIRSTKLEDSAMYFCASSVGRGLAGDGETQYFGPGTRLLVL.

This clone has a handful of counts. The CDR3 nucleotides read TGTGCCAGCAGTTTGGGGGCTGGTCAGCCCCAGCATTTT. Its protein product is CASSLGAGQPQHF. V and J are TRBV27 and TRBJ1-5; a weak D match, TRBD1 (6 bases). Germline CDR1 is MNHEY and CDR2 is SMNVEV (reference sequence). The V end lost 3 bases, the J end lost 6 bases, and 9 bases lay between the germline ends. The CDR3 loop spans 13 amino acids.

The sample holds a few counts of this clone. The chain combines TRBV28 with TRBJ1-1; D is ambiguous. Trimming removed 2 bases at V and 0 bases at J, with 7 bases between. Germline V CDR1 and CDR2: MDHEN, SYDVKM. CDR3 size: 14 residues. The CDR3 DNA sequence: TGTGCCAGCAGTTTAGTACATGTGAACACTGAAGCTTTCTTT. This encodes CASSLVHVNTEAFF.

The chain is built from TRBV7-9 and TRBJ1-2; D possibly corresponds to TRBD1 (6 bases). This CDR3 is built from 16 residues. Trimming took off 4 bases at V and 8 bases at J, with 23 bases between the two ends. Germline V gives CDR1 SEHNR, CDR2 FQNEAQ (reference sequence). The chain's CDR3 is CASSSRLAGAGGGYTF. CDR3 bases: TGTGCCAGCAGCTCCCGATTAGCGGGGGCAGGAGGCGGCTACACCTTC.

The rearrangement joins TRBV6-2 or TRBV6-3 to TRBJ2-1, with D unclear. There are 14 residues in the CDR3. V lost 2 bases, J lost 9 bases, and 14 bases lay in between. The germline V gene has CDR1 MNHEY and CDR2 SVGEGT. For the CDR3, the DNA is TGTGCCAGCAGTTACGGTCTCGGTTCCTCTGAGCAGTTCTTC. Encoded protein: CASSYGLGSSEQFF.

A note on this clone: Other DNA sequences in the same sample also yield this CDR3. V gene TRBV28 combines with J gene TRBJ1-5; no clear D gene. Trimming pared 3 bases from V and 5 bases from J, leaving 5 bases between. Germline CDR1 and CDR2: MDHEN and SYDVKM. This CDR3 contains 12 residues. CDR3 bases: TGTGCCAGCAGTTTGGCTTATCAGCCCCAGCATTTT. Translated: CASSLAYQPQHF.